Shown below are 17 T cell receptor beta chains from a single sample sequenced in a study of CD8+CD57+ T cells in acquired aplastic anemia. CD8+CD57+ cell expansion, shown by flow cytometry, had occurred in the patients selected for sequencing. The template for TCR beta VDJ and CDR3 sequence profiling was genomic DNA. TCRdb reprocessed the reads with MiXCR, giving one entry per CDR3 protein. Here the sample spans under 200,000 distinct CDR3 sequences, around 48% being singletons. Material for sequencing was sorted CD4+, CD8+, or CD8+CD57+ T cells (not recorded which) from PBMCs. These receptors all come from a human donor with aplastic anemia.

This sequence joins TRBV24-1 and TRBJ2-5, with D possibly TRBD1 on 5 matching bases. V lost 11 bases, J lost 3 bases, and 15 bases lay in between. CDR3 length: 13 residues. Germline-derived CDR1 and CDR2 are KGHDR and SFDVKD. The CDR3 region is CAISGPGKETQYF. Here the CDR3 DNA reads TGTGCCATCTCTGGACCAGGGAAAGAGACCCAGTACTTC.

Ten or more counts support this clonotype. J is TRBJ2-3 and V is TRBV20-1; D may correspond to TRBD1 or TRBD2 (6 bases each). V was shortened by 6 bases and J by 0 bases, with 16 bases between the two germline ends. This CDR3 spans 15 amino acids. The germline V gene has CDR1 DFQATT and CDR2 SNEGSKA (reference sequence). CDR3 coding DNA: TGCAGTGCCCATGTCGGAGGGGGAAGCACAGATACGCAGTATTTT. It specifies CSAHVGGGSTDTQYF.

V is TRBV19 and J is TRBJ2-5, with D possibly matching TRBD2 (5 bases). Trimming left V 5 bases short and J 5 bases short, with 9 bases between. Germline V gene data show CDR1 as LNHDA and CDR2 as SQIVND (reference sequence). The CDR3 extends over 12 amino acids. The CDR3 DNA sequence: TGTGCCAGTAGTGCGGGTCTTGAGACCCAGTACTTC. It translates to CASSAGLETQYF. Based on the CDR3 plus reference TRBV19 and TRBJ2-5, the full variable domain is DGGITQSPKYLFRKEGQNVTLSCEQNLNHDAMYWYRQDPGQGLRLIYYSQIVNDFQKGDIAEGYSVSREKKESFPLTVTSAQKNPTAFYLCASSAGLETQYFGPGTRLLVL.

V is TRBV18 and J is TRBJ2-5; tentatively, D is TRBD1 (5 bases). This CDR3 spans 14 amino acids. Germline assignment: CDR1 KGHSH and CDR2 LQKENI. The V gene lost 1 base and the J gene lost 1 base, with 7 bases spanning the gap. CDR3 sequence (DNA): TGTGCCAGCTCACCACAGACAGCCCAAGAGACCCAGTACTTC. It is translated as CASSPQTAQETQYF.

The table lists this clonotype with many counts. The chain joins TRBV30 to TRBJ2-7; D may be TRBD2 (5 bases). CDR1 and CDR2 (germline): GTSNPN, SVGIG (reference sequence). Trimming took 4 bases from V and 7 from J, leaving 17 bases between them. The CDR3 consists of 13 residues. DNA for the CDR3: TGTGCCTGGAATCCTCAACTAGTGGGAGAGCAGTACTTC. It codes for CAWNPQLVGEQYF.

This chain links TRBV7-2 with TRBJ2-7; no definite D call. V gave up 4 bases and J gave up 3 bases, with 10 bases separating them. Looked up from germline, CDR1 is SGHTA and CDR2 is FQGNSA. The CDR3 length is 13 residues. In DNA, the CDR3 is TGTGCCAGCAGCTGGACCCCGGGCTACGAGCAGTACTTC. This translates into CASSWTPGYEQYF.

This clonotype appeared many times. The chain has TRBV5-1 and TRBJ2-5; D is unclear. V lost 4 bases and J lost 2, with 9 bases in between. This CDR3 has 13 residues. Germline loops: CDR1 SGHRS, CDR2 YFSETQ. This CDR3 is CASSLQEQETQYF. The CDR3 DNA is TGCGCCAGCAGCCTCCAGGAACAAGAGACCCAGTACTTC.

As to this clonotype: This may be a read error, as it is one base from a much larger clone. V is TRBV9 and J is TRBJ2-2; either TRBD1 or TRBD2 may fit D (6 bases each). Germline assignment: CDR1 SGDLS and CDR2 YYNGEE. The CDR3 is 15 residues long. DNA of the CDR3: TGTGCCAGCAGCGCCCTCAAGGGGGGTCACGGGGAGCTGGTTTTT. Translating it yields CASSALKGGHGELVF.

V and J are TRBV6-1 and TRBJ2-1; D is unresolved. Trimming removed 7 bases at V and 3 bases at J, with 7 bases between. The CDR3 covers 12 residues. Per the germline V gene, CDR1 is MNHNS and CDR2 is SASEGT. The CDR3 DNA follows: TGTGCCAGCACGGACCTCTACAATGAGCAGTTCTTC. Its protein product is CASTDLYNEQFF.

This clonotype was observed once. V and J are TRBV7-2 and TRBJ2-2; TRBD2 agrees at 8 bases. V trimming: 2 bases; J trimming: 1 base; junction bases outside the gene matches: 9. Germline CDR1 reads SGHTA; CDR2 reads FQGNSA. The CDR3 has 18 amino acids. Here the CDR3 DNA reads TGTGCCAGCAGCTTATCGGCCGGGAGGGGGGTGAACACCGGGGAGCTGTTTTTT. Its translation: CASSLSAGRGVNTGELFF.

This clonotype was found many times. CDR3 nucleotides: TGTGCCAGCAGCTTAGCCGGGGCTAAGAACACTGAAGCTTTCTTT. It is translated as CASSLAGAKNTEAFF. The chain has TRBV7-9 and TRBJ1-1; maybe TRBD1 (5 bases). The CDR3 sequence is 15 residues long. V was cut by 0 bases and J by 1 base, with 9 bases left in between. Germline lookup yields CDR1 SEHNR and CDR2 FQNEAQ (reference sequence).

This rearrangement joins TRBV10-3 to TRBJ2-5; D possibly uses TRBD1 or TRBD2 (5 bases each). V was clipped by 8 bases and J by 4 bases, with 11 bases between them. The CDR3 sequence is 12 residues long. The germline CDR1 and CDR2 sequences are ENHRY and SYGVKD. In DNA form, the CDR3 reads TGTGCCATCGCAGGGAGTGGAGAGACCCAGTACTTC. Its protein product is CAIAGSGETQYF.

This clonotype was seen repeatedly, ten times or more. V gene TRBV4-1 combines with J gene TRBJ1-2; D may be TRBD1 (6 bases). This CDR3 region has 15 residues. Germline CDR1 and CDR2: MGHRA and YSYEKL. The ends were cut back, 4 bases at V and 4 bases at J, with 16 bases in the middle. The CDR3 DNA sequence: TGCGCCAGCAGCCCCGTAGGGACAACAATCTATGGCTACACCTTC. It is translated as CASSPVGTTIYGYTF.

A few counts support this clonotype. The rearrangement uses TRBV20-1 and TRBJ1-1, with D perhaps TRBD1 (6 bases). V gave up 3 bases and J gave up 1 base, with 9 bases separating them. CDR1 DFQATT and CDR2 SNEGSKA come from the germline V gene (reference sequence). The CDR3 is 13 amino acids. The CDR3 DNA follows: TGCAGTGCTAGGGACAGAAGGAACACTGAAGCTTTCTTT. This sequence encodes CSARDRRNTEAFF.

The chain carries TRBV20-1 and TRBJ1-3; unclear D gene. Trimming removed 0 bases at V and 2 bases at J, with 8 bases between. In germline, CDR1 is DFQATT, CDR2 SNEGSKA (reference sequence). The CDR3 runs to 14 residues. In DNA form, the CDR3 reads TGCAGTGCTAGAGAACAGAGCGCTGGAAACACCATATATTTT. Translation: CSAREQSAGNTIYF.

The J gene is TRBJ1-2, the V gene TRBV4-1; D is ambiguous. This CDR3 is 13 amino acids long. Germline CDR1 reads MGHRA; CDR2 reads YSYEKL. The ends were cut back, 2 bases at V and 5 bases at J, with 9 bases in the middle. In nucleotides, the CDR3 is TGCGCCAGCAGCCAATGGGAATTTTATGGCTACACCTTC. It yields the protein CASSQWEFYGYTF.

The chain has TRBV20-1 and TRBJ2-7, with D perhaps TRBD1 or TRBD2 (5 bases each). V lost 6 bases to trimming and J lost 2 bases, with 23 bases between them. The germline CDR1 and CDR2 sequences are DFQATT and SNEGSKA (reference sequence). The CDR3 consists of 16 residues. The CDR3 sequence is CSASRSTGTGPYEQYF. The CDR3 DNA reads TGCAGTGCCAGCAGGTCGACGGGGACCGGACCCTACGAGCAGTACTTC.